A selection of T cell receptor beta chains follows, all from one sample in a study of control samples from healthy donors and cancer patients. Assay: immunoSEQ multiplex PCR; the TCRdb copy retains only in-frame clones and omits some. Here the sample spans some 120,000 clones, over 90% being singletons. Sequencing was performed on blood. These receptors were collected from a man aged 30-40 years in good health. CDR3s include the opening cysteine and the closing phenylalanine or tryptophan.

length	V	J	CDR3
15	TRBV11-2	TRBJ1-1	CASRNLDRLNTEAFF
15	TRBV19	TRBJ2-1	CASTIQFMEIDEQFF
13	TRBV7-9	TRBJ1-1	CASSRKTEAEAFF
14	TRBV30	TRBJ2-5	CAWRPSGSGETQYF
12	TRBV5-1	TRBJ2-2	CASSLGAGELFF
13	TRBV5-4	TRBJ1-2	CASSGGTGRGYTF
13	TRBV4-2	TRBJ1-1	CASSSQGGTEAFF
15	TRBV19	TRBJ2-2	CASSRDRWNTGELFF
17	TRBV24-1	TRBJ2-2	CATSDFEDRGGAGELFF
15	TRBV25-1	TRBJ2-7	CASSDSRAPSYEQYF
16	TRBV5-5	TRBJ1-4	CASSSVQGPANEKLFF
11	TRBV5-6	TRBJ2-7	CASSRVYEQYF
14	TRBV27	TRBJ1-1	CASSLGTANTEAFF
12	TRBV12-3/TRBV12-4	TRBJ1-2	CASTDEVGGYTF
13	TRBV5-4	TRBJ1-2	CASSRAEGGGYTF
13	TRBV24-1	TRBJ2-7	CATGDSNAYEQYF
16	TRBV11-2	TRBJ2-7	CASSLGARGGSYEQYF
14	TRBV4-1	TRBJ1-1	CASSQEDRNTEAFF
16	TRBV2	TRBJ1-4	CASTGTGDEGNEKLFF
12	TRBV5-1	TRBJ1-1	CASSPGQGEAFF
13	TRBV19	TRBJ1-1	CASSITEGLGTFF
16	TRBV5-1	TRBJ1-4	CASSSGTGGYNEKLFF
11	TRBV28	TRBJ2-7	CASGNFYEQYF
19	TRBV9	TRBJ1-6	CASSPRGGWQSSYNSPLHF
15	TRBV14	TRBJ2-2	CASRQYGVEAGELFF
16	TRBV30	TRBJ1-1	CAWSVLGGGLGAEAFF
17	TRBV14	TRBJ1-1	CASSHLTGGPLNTEAFF
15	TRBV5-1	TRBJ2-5	CASSLREGLSETQYF
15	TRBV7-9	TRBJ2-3	CASSWRPPLADTQYF
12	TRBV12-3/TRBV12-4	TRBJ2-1	CASSLTRVEQFF
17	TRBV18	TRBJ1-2	CASSPPEVDRLTYGYTF
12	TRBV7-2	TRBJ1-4	CASSPLGEKLFF
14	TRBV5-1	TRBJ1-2	CASSLEQGNYGYTF
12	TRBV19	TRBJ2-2	CASKVDTGELFF
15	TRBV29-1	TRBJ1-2	CSAQGRAEANYGYTF
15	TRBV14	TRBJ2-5	CASSHRQGAQETQYF
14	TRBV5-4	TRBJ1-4	CASSSWGAREKLFF
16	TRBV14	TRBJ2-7	CASSQGLRGVLYEQYF
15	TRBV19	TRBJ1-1	CASTWGDRMNTEAFF
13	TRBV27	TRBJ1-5	CASRGTGNQPQHF
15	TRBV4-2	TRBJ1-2	CASSQEGDRDYGYTF
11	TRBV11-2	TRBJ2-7	CASSSTYEQYF
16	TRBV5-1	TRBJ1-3	CASSFGRGFSGNTIYF
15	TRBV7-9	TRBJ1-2	CASSSPTQGRYGYTF
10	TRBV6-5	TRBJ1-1	CATGETEAFF
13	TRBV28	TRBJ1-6	CASSPGFNSPLHF
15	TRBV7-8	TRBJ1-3	CASSLVGTDRNTIYF
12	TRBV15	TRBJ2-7	CATSPLGGDQHF
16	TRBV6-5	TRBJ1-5	CASSSRGQNSNQPQHF
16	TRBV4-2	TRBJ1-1	CASSQDLGQMNTEASF
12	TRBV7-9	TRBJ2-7	CASSLVVYEQYF
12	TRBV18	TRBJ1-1	CASSPGRTEAFF
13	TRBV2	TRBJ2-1	CASGGRGGNEQFF
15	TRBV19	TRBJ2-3	CASSTGAVGTDTQYF
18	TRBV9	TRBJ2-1	CASSRGGFAGGAFNEQFF